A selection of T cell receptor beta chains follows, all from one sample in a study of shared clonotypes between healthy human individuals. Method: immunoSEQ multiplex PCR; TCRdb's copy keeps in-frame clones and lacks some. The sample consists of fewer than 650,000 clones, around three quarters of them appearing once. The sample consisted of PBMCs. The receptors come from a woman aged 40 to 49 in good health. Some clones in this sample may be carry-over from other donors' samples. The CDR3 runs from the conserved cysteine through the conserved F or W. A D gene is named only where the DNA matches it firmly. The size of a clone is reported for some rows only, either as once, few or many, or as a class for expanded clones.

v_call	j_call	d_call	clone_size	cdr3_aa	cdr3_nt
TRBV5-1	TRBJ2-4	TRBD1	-	CASSFQTGSGNIQYF	TGCGCCAGCAGCTTCCAGACAGGGTCGGGAAACATTCAGTACTTC
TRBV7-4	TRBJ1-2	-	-	CASSPPGGDYGYTF	TGTGCCAGCAGCCCCCCCGGGGGTGACTATGGCTACACCTTC
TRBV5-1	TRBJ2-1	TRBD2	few	CASSLMGSGNNEQFF	TGCGCCAGCAGCTTGATGGGTAGCGGGAACAATGAGCAGTTCTTC
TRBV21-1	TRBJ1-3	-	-	CASSKVTDISGNTIYF	TGTGCCAGCAGCAAAGTTACGGACATCTCTGGAAACACCATATATTTT
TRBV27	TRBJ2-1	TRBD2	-	CASSLSTTSVTSGHNEQFF	TGTGCCAGCAGTTTATCCACTACCTCGGTGACTAGCGGACACAATGAGCAGTTCTTC
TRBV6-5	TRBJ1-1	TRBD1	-	CASSRERQGVAEAFF	TGTGCCAGCAGTAGAGAGAGACAGGGGGTTGCAGAAGCTTTCTTT
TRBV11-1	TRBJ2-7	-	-	CASSVAQTGEQYF	TGTGCCAGCAGCGTGGCCCAGACGGGGGAGCAGTACTTC
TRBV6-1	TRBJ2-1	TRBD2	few	CASRRTSRGEQFF	TGTGCCAGCAGACGGACTAGCCGGGGTGAGCAGTTCTTC
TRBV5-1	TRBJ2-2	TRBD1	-	CASSLVGQGTGELFF	TGCGCCAGCAGCTTGGTGGGACAGGGGACCGGGGAGCTGTTTTTT
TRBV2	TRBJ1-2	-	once	CASSDGASGDGYTF	TGTGCCAGCAGTGATGGAGCCTCGGGCGATGGCTACACCTTC
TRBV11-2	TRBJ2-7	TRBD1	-	CASSSGTGFSEQYF	TGTGCCAGCAGCTCCGGGACAGGGTTTAGTGAGCAGTACTTC
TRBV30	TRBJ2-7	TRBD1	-	CAWTLDRGPNYEQYF	TGTGCCTGGACCTTGGACAGGGGGCCCAACTACGAGCAGTACTTC
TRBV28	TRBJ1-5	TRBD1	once	CASSNPSGTDSNQPQHF	TGTGCCAGCAGTAACCCGTCCGGGACAGATAGCAATCAGCCCCAGCATTTT
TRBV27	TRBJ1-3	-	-	CASSLVGGGNTIYF	TGTGCCAGCAGTTTAGTTGGTGGTGGAAACACCATATATTTT
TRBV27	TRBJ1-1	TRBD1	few	CASSLRQGSWTEAFF	TGTGCCAGCAGTCTAAGACAGGGGAGTTGGACTGAAGCTTTCTTT
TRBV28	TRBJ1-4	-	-	CASSTWGIQGSYKEKLFF	TGTGCCAGCAGTACATGGGGGATACAGGGTTCGTATAAGGAAAAACTGTTTTTT
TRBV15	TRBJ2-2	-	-	CATSRQDRPLGGELFF	TGTGCCACCAGCAGACAGGACCGACCCCTTGGCGGGGAGCTGTTTTTT
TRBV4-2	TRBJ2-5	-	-	CASSLTTWETQYF	TGTGCCAGCAGCCTCACTACCTGGGAGACCCAGTACTTC
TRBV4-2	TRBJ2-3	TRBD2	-	CASSLAGGTDTQYF	TGTGCCAGCAGCCTAGCGGGGGGCACAGATACGCAGTATTTT
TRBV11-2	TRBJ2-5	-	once	CASSLYRGTGETQYF	TGTGCCAGCAGCTTATACCGGGGTACGGGTGAGACCCAGTACTTC
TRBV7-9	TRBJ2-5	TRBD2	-	CASSRTSGETQYF	TGTGCCAGCAGCAGGACTAGCGGAGAGACCCAGTACTTC
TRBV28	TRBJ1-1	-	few	CASSPEGKTGTEAFF	TGTGCCAGCAGCCCTGAGGGAAAAACGGGGACTGAAGCTTTCTTT
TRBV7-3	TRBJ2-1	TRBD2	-	CASRTGTSGNNEQFF	TGTGCCAGCAGGACCGGGACTAGCGGGAATAATGAGCAGTTCTTC
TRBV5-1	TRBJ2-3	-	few	CASSLVLTDTQYF	TGCGCCAGCAGCTTGGTTCTCACAGATACGCAGTATTTT
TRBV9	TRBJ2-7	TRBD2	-	CASSVLAGPSYEQYF	TGTGCCAGCAGCGTCCTAGCGGGACCTTCCTACGAGCAGTACTTC
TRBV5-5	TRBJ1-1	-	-	CASSPRDTEAFF	TGTGCCAGCAGCCCTAGGGATACTGAAGCTTTCTTT
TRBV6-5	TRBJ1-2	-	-	CASSYKAGQGYTF	TGTGCCAGCAGTTACAAGGCAGGTCAAGGCTACACCTTC
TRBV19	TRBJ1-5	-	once	CASSIDGTGNQPQHF	TGTGCCAGTAGTATAGATGGGACTGGCAATCAGCCCCAGCATTTT
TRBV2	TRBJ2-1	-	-	CASIAYNEQFF	TGTGCCAGCATTGCCTACAATGAGCAGTTCTTC
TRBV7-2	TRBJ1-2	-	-	CASSLEPGRGYGYTF	TGTGCCAGCAGCTTAGAGCCCGGACGAGGCTATGGCTACACCTTC
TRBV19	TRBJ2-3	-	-	CASRASWNADTQYF	TGTGCCAGTAGGGCTAGCTGGAACGCAGATACGCAGTATTTT
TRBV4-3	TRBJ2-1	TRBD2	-	CASSQDPRRESYNEQFF	TGCGCCAGCAGCCAAGATCCCAGGCGGGAGTCCTACAATGAGCAGTTCTTC
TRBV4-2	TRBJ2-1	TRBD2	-	CASSGLAGGNGEQFF	TGTGCCAGCAGCGGTCTAGCGGGAGGGAACGGTGAGCAGTTCTTC
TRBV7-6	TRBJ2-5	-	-	CASSLDKNTQYF	TGTGCCAGCAGCTTAGACAAAAATACCCAGTACTTC